This T cell receptor beta chain derives from a study of blood T cells in healthy people across ages. The use of a sample-barcoded 5' primer and a J-beta primer mix characterized a second PCR of roughly 7 to 11 cycles. TCRdb fed the 5' RACE reads into MiXCR, producing one record per CDR3 protein. Of about 1 million distinct CDR3 sequences listed, around 43% were seen once; the top ten hold around 18%. A few counts support this clonotype. The sample consisted of blood. This receptor was taken from an older woman in good health.

In nucleotides, the CDR3 is TGCAGCGTTCCCGGCAGGGTGTATGGCGAGCAGTACTTC. It codes for CSVPGRVYGEQYF. The chain couples TRBV29-1 to TRBJ2-7; D might be TRBD1 (5 bases). The V end lost 5 bases, the J end lost 6 bases, and 17 bases lay between the germline ends. This CDR3 is 13 amino acids long. CDR1 is SQVTM, CDR2 ANQGSEA, per germline.